This TCR beta chain was captured by sequencing in a study of T cells in Graves' hyperthyroidism and ophthalmopathy. RNA transcripts provided the source from which TCR beta CDR3 regions were amplified. First-round RT-PCR of the TCR CDR3 relied on the HTBI primer set. TCRdb itself ran the multiplex PCR reads through MiXCR, one entry per CDR3 protein. The sample holds 550,000 to 650,000 distinct CDR3 sequences; more than 11% are singletons and the top ten take around 5.4%. It was uncontrolled infection, other autoimmune disease, pregnancy or lactation that excluded patients. At least ten counts were recorded for this clonotype. This CDR3 has 15 residues. Losses at the gene ends were 0 bases for V and 7 bases for J; bases not matched to a gene: 7. Germline V gene sequence: CDR1 DFQATT, CDR2 SNEGSKA (reference sequence).

Sequencing used blood. The chain couples TRBV20-1 to TRBJ2-1; TRBD2 agrees at 9 bases. This TCR derives from a woman in her thirties with Graves' hyperthyroidism that later progressed to Graves' ophthalmopathy. CDR3 nucleotides: TGCAGTGCTAGAGATTCGGCGGGAGGGCCTAATGAGCAGTTCTTC. As protein: CSARDSAGGPNEQFF.